Listed here is a single T cell receptor (beta chain). Clones were read by immunoSEQ multiplex PCR, and TCRdb kept only the in-frame ones, dropping some. Counted here are around 120,000 clones, roughly 90% occurring once; the ten biggest clones make up about an eighth. These data are taken from a study of PD-1 blockade in mismatch repair-deficient tumors. The trim removed 4 bases at V and 5 bases at J, leaving 9 bases unmatched. CDR1 SGHDT and CDR2 YYEEEE come from the germline V gene. CDR3 length: 14 amino acids. This TCR was sampled from an adult with mismatch repair-deficient cancer. This chain uses TRBV5-6 with TRBJ2-7; 7 nucleotides agree with TRBD1. The sequencing used peripheral blood, collected approximately 72 weeks after starting pembrolizumab. CDR3 sequence (DNA): TGTGCCAGCAGCGTACTCGGGACAGACGACGAGCAGTACTTC. It translates to CASSVLGTDDEQYF. The whole variable domain, remainder taken from reference TRBV5-6 and TRBJ2-7, is DAGVTQSPTHLIKTRGQQVTLRCSPKSGHDTVSWYQQALGQGPQFIFQYYEEEERQRGNFPDRFSGHQFPNYSSELNVNALLLGDSALYLCASSVLGTDDEQYFGPGTRLTVT.